A selection of T cell receptor beta chains follows, all from one sample in a study of T-cell reconstitution after alpha-beta-depleted transplantation in children. One entry per CDR3 protein results from TCRdb running MiXCR on the PCR reads. The data show approximately 340,000 distinct CDR3 sequences, 10% seen once. Source: PBMCs from the stem cell graft donor, taken from the stem cell graft. Source of these receptors: a human donor who donated a stem cell graft to a child with acute lymphoblastic leukemia. CDR3s include the opening cysteine and the closing phenylalanine or tryptophan. Each record gives: clone size, D gene, V gene, J gene, CDR3 protein, CDR3 DNA. The D gene is left open where the match is weak. The size entry is marked missing in some rows and otherwise reads once, few, many or a size class.

few	NA	TRBV4-2	TRBJ1-2	CASSQPTIPTGRRGYTF	TGTGCCAGCAGCCAACCTACAATTCCTACAGGGAGGAGAGGCTACACCTTC
many	NA	TRBV29-1	TRBJ1-4	CSVTGLTNEKLFF	TGCAGCGTCACAGGGTTGACTAATGAAAAACTGTTTTTT
NA	NA	TRBV6-2/TRBV6-3	TRBJ2-2	CASSTSGVVAGELFF	TGTGCCAGCAGTACCTCAGGGGTTGTGGCCGGGGAGCTGTTTTTT
few	NA	TRBV27	TRBJ2-3	CASRGLVIFADTQYF	TGTGCCAGCAGAGGGCTAGTAATCTTCGCAGATACGCAGTATTTT
NA	TRBD2	TRBV20-1	TRBJ2-7	CSATGTRPYEQYF	TGCAGTGCAACCGGGACTAGACCCTACGAGCAGTACTTC
NA	TRBD1	TRBV7-2	TRBJ1-4	CASSWTGPPVELFF	TGTGCCAGCAGTTGGACAGGGCCCCCGGTGGAACTGTTTTTT
NA	NA	TRBV12-3/TRBV12-4	TRBJ1-2	CASSLALPSLDGYTF	TGTGCCAGCAGTTTAGCGCTCCCCTCATTAGATGGCTACACCTTC
few	NA	TRBV20-1	TRBJ2-3	CSARYRDTQYF	TGCAGTGCTAGGTACCGGGATACGCAGTATTTT
few	NA	TRBV7-9	TRBJ1-4	CASSLGAATNEKLFF	TGTGCCAGCAGCTTAGGGGCAGCAACTAATGAAAAACTGTTTTTT
NA	NA	TRBV15	TRBJ2-3	CATSSGSRSTTDTQYF	TGTGCCACCAGCAGTGGATCGAGGAGCACTACAGATACGCAGTATTTT
NA	NA	TRBV5-6	TRBJ2-1	CAMSPVLRDSQFF	TGTGCCATGAGCCCCGTGCTCCGGGACTCACAGTTCTTC
NA	NA	TRBV18	TRBJ2-1	CASSGPPMGNEQFF	TGTGCCAGCTCCGGGCCCCCTATGGGGAATGAGCAGTTCTTC
few	TRBD1	TRBV11-1	TRBJ1-4	CASSPGQGYEDSNEKLFF	TGTGCCAGCAGCCCCGGACAGGGGTATGAGGATTCTAATGAAAAACTGTTTTTT
few	TRBD2	TRBV3-1	TRBJ2-1	CASSQELVRREYNEQFF	TGTGCCAGCAGCCAAGAGTTAGTAAGGCGGGAGTACAATGAGCAGTTCTTC
few	NA	TRBV5-1	TRBJ1-1	CASSLAATEAFF	TGCGCCAGCAGCTTGGCAGCCACTGAAGCTTTCTTT
many	TRBD2	TRBV27	TRBJ2-1	CASILTSGNNEQFF	TGTGCCAGCATTCTAACTAGCGGGAACAATGAGCAGTTCTTC
NA	TRBD2	TRBV5-1	TRBJ2-1	CASGMPYAGAFHEQFF	TGCGCCAGCGGAATGCCTTACGCGGGAGCTTTCCATGAGCAGTTCTTC
NA	NA	TRBV24-1	TRBJ2-3	CATSDPNADTQYF	TGTGCCACCAGTGATCCGAACGCAGATACGCAGTATTTT
few	NA	TRBV12-3/TRBV12-4	TRBJ1-1	CASSFAGDMNTEAFF	TGTGCCAGCAGTTTCGCAGGGGACATGAACACTGAAGCTTTCTTT
few	TRBD2	TRBV7-8	TRBJ2-1	CASSSTPNRLAGAGEQFF	TGTGCCAGCAGCTCAACCCCCAACCGACTAGCGGGAGCCGGCGAGCAGTTCTTC
few	NA	TRBV6-2/TRBV6-3	TRBJ2-1	CASSYSSRRRVEQFF	TGTGCCAGCAGTTACTCGAGCCGCCGAAGGGTTGAGCAGTTCTTC
few	NA	TRBV5-6	TRBJ2-3	CASSLWTHGTDTQYF	TGTGCCAGCAGCTTGTGGACACACGGCACAGATACGCAGTATTTT
NA	NA	TRBV10-2	TRBJ2-7	CASTRISGTQSYEQYF	TGCGCCAGCACTAGAATCTCCGGGACACAAAGCTACGAGCAGTACTTC
many	TRBD1	TRBV29-1	TRBJ1-2	CSVSQGDYGYTF	TGCAGCGTTTCTCAGGGGGACTATGGCTACACCTTC
many	NA	TRBV7-7	TRBJ2-2	CASSFARATGELFF	TGTGCTAGCAGCTTCGCAAGGGCCACCGGGGAGCTGTTTTTT
few	NA	TRBV29-1	TRBJ2-3	CSVRAPRRTDTQYF	TGCAGCGTTAGGGCACCCCGCCGCACAGATACGCAGTATTTT
NA	NA	TRBV5-5	TRBJ2-1	CASSHQTENEQFF	TGTGCCAGCAGCCACCAGACGGAGAATGAGCAGTTCTTC
NA	NA	TRBV20-1	TRBJ1-5	CSARRRVGRNQPQHF	TGCAGTGCGCGCAGAAGAGTGGGGCGCAATCAGCCCCAGCATTTT
NA	NA	TRBV28	TRBJ2-1	CASSPRSAEGYNEQFF	TGTGCCAGCAGTCCTCGGAGTGCGGAGGGTTACAATGAGCAGTTCTTC
few	NA	TRBV19	TRBJ2-1	CASSIGGTYNEQFF	TGTGCCAGTAGTATAGGAGGGACTTACAATGAGCAGTTCTTC
NA	NA	TRBV29-1	TRBJ2-1	CSVDSYNEQFF	TGCAGCGTTGACTCCTACAATGAGCAGTTCTTC
many	TRBD2	TRBV29-1	TRBJ2-1	CSVEGTSGSYNEQFF	TGCAGCGTTGAAGGGACTAGCGGTTCCTACAATGAGCAGTTCTTC
NA	NA	TRBV24-1	TRBJ2-2	CATSDPYRGEGELFF	TGTGCCACCAGTGATCCCTATCGCGGGGAGGGGGAGCTGTTTTTT
few	TRBD1	TRBV29-1	TRBJ1-1	CSVERDRDKAFF	TGCAGCGTCGAACGGGACAGGGATAAAGCTTTCTTT
NA	NA	TRBV6-2/TRBV6-3	TRBJ2-5	CASAPRDGRETQYF	TGTGCCAGCGCCCCCCGAGATGGGCGGGAGACCCAGTACTTC
many	NA	TRBV7-9	TRBJ2-1	CASSLGGPVNNEQFF	TGTGCCAGCAGCTTAGGGGGACCCGTAAACAATGAGCAGTTCTTC
few	NA	TRBV6-2/TRBV6-3	TRBJ2-2	CASPFRSGELFF	TGTGCCAGCCCATTCCGGTCGGGGGAGCTGTTTTTT
many	TRBD2	TRBV28	TRBJ2-7	CASRGGLAGGTYEQYF	TGTGCCAGCAGGGGGGGGTTAGCGGGAGGGACCTACGAGCAGTACTTC
NA	NA	TRBV12-3/TRBV12-4	TRBJ2-6	CASSATGHSGANVLTF	TGTGCCAGCAGCGCTACAGGGCACTCCGGGGCCAACGTCCTGACTTTC
NA	TRBD2	TRBV20-1	TRBJ2-3	CSAAAGTSGRAWTDTQYF	TGCAGTGCCGCCGCCGGGACTAGCGGGAGGGCTTGGACAGATACGCAGTATTTT
NA	NA	TRBV5-1	TRBJ2-7	CASSFDSAVGKYF	TGCGCCAGCAGCTTTGACTCGGCTGTGGGCAAGTACTTC
few	NA	TRBV9	TRBJ1-2	CASSPRLGTDYGYTF	TGTGCCAGCAGCCCTCGACTCGGAACGGACTATGGCTACACCTTC
many	NA	TRBV4-3	TRBJ2-3	CASSPGPTDTQYF	TGCGCCAGCAGCCCCGGCCCCACAGATACGCAGTATTTT
NA	NA	TRBV5-1	TRBJ1-2	CASSRAENYGYTF	TGCGCCAGCAGCAGAGCGGAGAACTATGGCTACACCTTC
few	NA	TRBV6-5	TRBJ2-7	CASGTPGTRDEQYF	TGTGCCAGCGGGACTCCAGGGACACGGGACGAGCAGTACTTC